This T cell receptor (beta chain) appears in the sequencing data of a study of blood T cell repertoires in COVID-19. Across the study: The study drew acute and convalescent COVID-19 samples from the United States, Italy and Spain. Sources were T cells, B-cell-depleted T cells, or PBMCs; the material itself was cDNA or gDNA.

A single count supports this clone. V lost 3 bases, J lost 4 bases, and 12 bases lay in between. This CDR3 spans 14 amino acids. Germline V gives CDR1 MGHDK, CDR2 SYGVNS. Original processing methods: Amplification of reference gene primers provided the estimated nucleated cell counts. Clones were read by immunoSEQ multiplex PCR, and TCRdb kept only the in-frame ones, dropping some. From that table come the V and J calls and clone size; the DNA was used to work out D and trimming. Altogether 200,000 or so clones are present, roughly 88% being singletons, with the ten largest covering over 2%. Sequenced sample: peripheral blood. The chain carries TRBV25-1 and TRBJ1-2; D is unresolved. The receptor was isolated from a man between 40 and 49 years old who had recovered from COVID-19. The CDR3 sequence: CASSDRRVLYGYTF. CDR3 bases: TGTGCCAGCAGTGATAGGCGGGTACTCTATGGCTACACCTTC.